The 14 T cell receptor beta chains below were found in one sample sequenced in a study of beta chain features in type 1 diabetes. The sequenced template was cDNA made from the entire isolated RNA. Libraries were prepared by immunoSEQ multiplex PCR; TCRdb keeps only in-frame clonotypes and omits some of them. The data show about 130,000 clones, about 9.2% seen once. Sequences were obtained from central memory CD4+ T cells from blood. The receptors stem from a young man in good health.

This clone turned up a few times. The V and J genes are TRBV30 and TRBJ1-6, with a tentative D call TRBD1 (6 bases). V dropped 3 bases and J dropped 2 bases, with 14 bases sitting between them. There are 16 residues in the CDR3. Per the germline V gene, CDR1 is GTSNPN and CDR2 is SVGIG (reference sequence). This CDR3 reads CAWSTGIGTYNSPLHF. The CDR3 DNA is TGTGCCTGGAGCACAGGGATAGGAACCTATAATTCACCCCTCCACTTT.

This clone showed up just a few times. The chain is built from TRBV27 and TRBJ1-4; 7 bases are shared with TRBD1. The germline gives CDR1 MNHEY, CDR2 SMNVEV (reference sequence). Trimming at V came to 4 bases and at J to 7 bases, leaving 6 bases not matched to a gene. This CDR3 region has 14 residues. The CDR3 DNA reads TGTGCCAGCAGTTGGAGGGGGCGCAGTGAAAAACTGTTTTTT. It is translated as CASSWRGRSEKLFF.

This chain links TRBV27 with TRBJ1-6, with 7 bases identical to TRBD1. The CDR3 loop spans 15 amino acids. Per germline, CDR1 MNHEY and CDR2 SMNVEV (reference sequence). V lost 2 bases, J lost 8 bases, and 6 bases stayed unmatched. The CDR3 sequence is CASSLGTEGDSPLHF. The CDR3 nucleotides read TGTGCCAGCAGTTTAGGGACAGAGGGGGATTCACCCCTCCACTTT.

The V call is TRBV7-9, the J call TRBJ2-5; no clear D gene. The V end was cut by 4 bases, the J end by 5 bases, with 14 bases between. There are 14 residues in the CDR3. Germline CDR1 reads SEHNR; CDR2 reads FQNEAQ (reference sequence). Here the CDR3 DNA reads TGTGCCAGCAGCTCGATGGGCAGTTTGGAGACCCAGTACTTC. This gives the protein CASSSMGSLETQYF.

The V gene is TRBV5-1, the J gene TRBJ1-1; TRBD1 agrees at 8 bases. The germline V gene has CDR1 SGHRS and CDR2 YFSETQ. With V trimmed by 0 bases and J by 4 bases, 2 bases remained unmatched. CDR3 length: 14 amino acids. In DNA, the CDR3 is TGCGCCAGCAGCTTGGCTACAGGGGGCACTGAAGCTTTCTTT. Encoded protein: CASSLATGGTEAFF. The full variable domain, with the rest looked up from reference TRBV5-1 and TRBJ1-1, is KAGVTQTPRYLIKTRGQQVTLSCSPISGHRSVSWYQQTPGQGLQFLFEYFSETQRNKGNFPGRFSGRQFSNSRSEMNVSTLELGDSALYLCASSLATGGTEAFFGQGTRLTVV.

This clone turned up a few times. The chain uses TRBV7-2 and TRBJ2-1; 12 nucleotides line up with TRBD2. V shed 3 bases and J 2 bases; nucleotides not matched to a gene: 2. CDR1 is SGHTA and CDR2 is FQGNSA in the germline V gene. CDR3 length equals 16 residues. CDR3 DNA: TGTGCCAGCAGCTTCCCTAGCGGGGGGGCCTACAATGAGCAGTTCTTC. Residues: CASSFPSGGAYNEQFF.

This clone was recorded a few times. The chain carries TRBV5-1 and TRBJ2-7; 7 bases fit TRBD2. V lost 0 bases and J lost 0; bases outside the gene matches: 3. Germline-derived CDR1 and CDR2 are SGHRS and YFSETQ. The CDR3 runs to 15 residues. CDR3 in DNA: TGCGCCAGCAGCTTGGCGGCGGGGGTCTCCTACGAGCAGTACTTC. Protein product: CASSLAAGVSYEQYF.

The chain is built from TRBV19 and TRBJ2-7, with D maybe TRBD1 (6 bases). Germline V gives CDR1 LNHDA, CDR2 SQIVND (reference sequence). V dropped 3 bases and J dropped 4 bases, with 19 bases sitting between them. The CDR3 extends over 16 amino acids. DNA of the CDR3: TGTGCCAGTAGTATTACAGGGCAGACGGCAAGGTACGAGCAGTACTTC. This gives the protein CASSITGQTARYEQYF.

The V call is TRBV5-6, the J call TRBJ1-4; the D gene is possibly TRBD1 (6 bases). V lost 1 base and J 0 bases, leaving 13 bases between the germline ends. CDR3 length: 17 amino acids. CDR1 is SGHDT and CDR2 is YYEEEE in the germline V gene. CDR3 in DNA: TGTGCCAGCAGCTTGAGGACCAACAGGGCAACTAATGAAAAACTGTTTTTT. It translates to CASSLRTNRATNEKLFF.

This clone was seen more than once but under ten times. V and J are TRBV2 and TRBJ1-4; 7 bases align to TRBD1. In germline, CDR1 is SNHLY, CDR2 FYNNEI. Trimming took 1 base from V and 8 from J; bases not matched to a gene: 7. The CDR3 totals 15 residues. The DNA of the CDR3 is TGTGCCAGCAGTGAAGGAGCAGGGGGGAGGGAAAAACTGTTTTTT. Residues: CASSEGAGGREKLFF.

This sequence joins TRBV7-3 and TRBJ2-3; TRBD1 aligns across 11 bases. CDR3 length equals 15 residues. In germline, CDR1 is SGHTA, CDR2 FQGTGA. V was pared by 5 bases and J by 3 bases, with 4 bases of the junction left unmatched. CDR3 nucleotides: TGTGCCAGCAGCCCGGACAGGGGGCCTACAGATACGCAGTATTTT. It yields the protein CASSPDRGPTDTQYF. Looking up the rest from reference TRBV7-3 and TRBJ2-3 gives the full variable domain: GAGVSQTPSNKVTEKGKYVELRCDPISGHTALYWYRQSLGQGPEFLIYFQGTGAADDSGLPNDRFFAVRPEGSVSTLKIQRTERGDSAVYLCASSPDRGPTDTQYFGPGTRLTVL.

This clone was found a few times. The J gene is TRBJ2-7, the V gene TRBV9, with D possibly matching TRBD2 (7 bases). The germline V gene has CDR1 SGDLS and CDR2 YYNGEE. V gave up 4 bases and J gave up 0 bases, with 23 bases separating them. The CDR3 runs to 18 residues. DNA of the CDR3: TGTGCCAGCAGCAGAGGACCTATCGGGGGGCAGAGCTCCTACGAGCAGTACTTC. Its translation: CASSRGPIGGQSSYEQYF.

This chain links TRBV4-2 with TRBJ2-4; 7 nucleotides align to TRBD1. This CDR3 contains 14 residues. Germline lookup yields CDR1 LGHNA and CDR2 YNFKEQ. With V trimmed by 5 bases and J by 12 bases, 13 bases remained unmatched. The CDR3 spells CASSGPGTAGGQYF. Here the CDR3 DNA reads TGTGCCAGCAGCGGGCCCGGGACAGCCGGAGGTCAGTACTTC.

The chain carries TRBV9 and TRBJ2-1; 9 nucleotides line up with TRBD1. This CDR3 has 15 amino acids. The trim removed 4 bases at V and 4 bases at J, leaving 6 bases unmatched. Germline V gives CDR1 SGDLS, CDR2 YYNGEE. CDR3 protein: CASSNRDREYNEQFF. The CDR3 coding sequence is TGTGCCAGCAGCAACCGGGACAGGGAGTACAATGAGCAGTTCTTC.